Following are 27 T cell receptor beta chains from one sample sequenced in a study of neurological immune-mediated disorders. TCRdb reprocessed the 5' RACE reads with MiXCR, giving one entry per CDR3 protein. The sample lists about 70,000 distinct CDR3 sequences, 2.5% to 4% occurring once. Material for sequencing was PBMCs. These receptors were collected from a woman between 45 and 65 years old with multiple sclerosis.

This clonotype was seen at least ten times. The chain has TRBV7-3 and TRBJ2-2; 7 bases are a match to TRBD1. The germline V gene has CDR1 SGHTA and CDR2 FQGTGA. The CDR3 sequence is 17 residues long. V shed 5 bases and J 0 bases; nucleotides not matched to a gene: 9. CDR3 loop: CASSTPTGSTNTGELFF. In nucleotides, the CDR3 is TGTGCCAGCAGCACCCCGACAGGGAGTACGAACACCGGGGAGCTGTTTTTT. The variable domain in full, with the rest retrieved from reference TRBV7-3 and TRBJ2-2, is GAGVSQTPSNKVTEKGKYVELRCDPISGHTALYWYRQSLGQGPEFLIYFQGTGAADDSGLPNDRFFAVRPEGSVSTLKIQRTERGDSAVYLCASSTPTGSTNTGELFFGEGSRLTVL.

The V and J genes are TRBV20-1 and TRBJ2-5; D unclear. The germline V gene encodes CDR1 DFQATT and CDR2 SNEGSKA (reference sequence). The CDR3 covers 12 residues. Trimming pared 3 bases from V and 2 bases from J, leaving 7 bases between. The CDR3 DNA reads TGCAGTGCTAGCCCCGGACAAGAGACCCAGTACTTC. Translation: CSASPGQETQYF.

In its sample, this clonotype was seen many times. The CDR3 reads CASSKGRGNSYEQYF. CDR3 coding DNA: TGTGCCAGCAGCAAAGGCCGGGGGAACTCTTACGAGCAGTACTTC. The rearrangement joins TRBV21-1 to TRBJ2-7; the table names TRBD1, a call not compared with the DNA. TRBV21-1 is termed a pseudogene. This CDR3 is built from 15 residues.

This clonotype was found many times. This chain joins TRBV4-2 and TRBJ2-1; TRBD1 agrees at 9 bases. The length of the CDR3 is 18 residues. Trimming removed 2 bases from V and 8 bases from J; junction bases left unmatched: 16. Germline CDR1 is LGHNA and CDR2 is YNFKEQ. The chain's CDR3 is CASSQSSYPRDREDEQFF. The CDR3 DNA reads as TGTGCCAGCAGCCAATCGAGCTATCCTCGGGACAGGGAGGATGAGCAGTTCTTC.

In its sample, this clonotype was seen many times. V and J are TRBV7-2 and TRBJ2-2, with 11 bases matching TRBD2. The V gene's germline CDR1 is SGHTA and CDR2 FQGNSA. The CDR3 runs to 15 residues. Trimming took 7 bases from V and 1 from J; bases not matched to a gene: 2. CDR3 sequence (DNA): TGTGCCAGCACCCTAGCGGGGGGGAACACCGGGGAGCTGTTTTTT. Translating it yields CASTLAGGNTGELFF.

The chain carries TRBV7-2 and TRBJ2-1, with a tentative D call TRBD2 (5 bases). Germline assignment: CDR1 SGHTA and CDR2 FQGNSA. V was clipped by 4 bases and J by 13 bases, with 14 bases between them. The CDR3 runs to 12 residues. The CDR3 nucleotides read TGTGCCAGCAGCTCGGCCGTGAGGGCACAGTTCTTC. Protein: CASSSAVRAQFF.

This clonotype was recorded at least ten times. The chain employs TRBV20-1 and TRBJ1-1, with no clear D. V was shortened by 1 base and J by 1 base, with 1 base between the two germline ends. CDR3 length equals 11 residues. Germline V lookup: CDR1 DFQATT, CDR2 SNEGSKA (reference sequence). The CDR3 DNA reads TGCAGTGCTAGAGGGAACACTGAAGCTTTCTTT. As protein: CSARGNTEAFF.

Many counts were recorded for this clonotype. The rearrangement uses TRBV20-1 and TRBJ2-6, with D possibly TRBD1 on 6 matching bases. The CDR3 is 16 residues long. In germline, CDR1 is DFQATT, CDR2 SNEGSKA (reference sequence). Trimming cost V 2 bases and J 0 bases, with 11 bases left between them. The CDR3 spells CSARTDRSSGANVLTF. In DNA form, the CDR3 reads TGCAGTGCTAGAACCGACAGGAGCTCTGGGGCCAACGTCCTGACTTTC.

This clonotype has a count of ten or more. This chain connects TRBV5-1 to TRBJ1-1; TRBD1 is a possible D gene (6 bases). Germline V gene data show CDR1 as SGHRS and CDR2 as YFSETQ. V was trimmed by 6 bases and J by 6 bases, leaving 15 bases between them. The CDR3 has 13 residues. The CDR3 protein is CASTLGGGPEAFF. The CDR3 coding sequence is TGCGCCAGCACCCTTGGTGGGGGGCCTGAAGCTTTCTTT.

This clonotype has a count of ten or more. This chain connects TRBV20-1 to TRBJ1-4; the match to TRBD1 covers 7 bases. The length of the CDR3 is 15 residues. Trimming took 3 bases from V and 4 from J; bases not matched to a gene: 8. Per the germline V gene, CDR1 is DFQATT and CDR2 is SNEGSKA (reference sequence). In DNA, the CDR3 is TGCAGTGCTAGGTTCAGGGGGAGTCATAATGAAAAACTGTTTTTT. Protein product: CSARFRGSHNEKLFF.

This clonotype was seen many times. This chain joins TRBV10-2 and TRBJ2-1; 15 nucleotides align to TRBD2. The V gene's germline CDR1 is WSHSY and CDR2 SAAADI. Trimming removed 6 bases from V and 6 bases from J; junction bases left unmatched: 6. The CDR3 covers 16 residues. The DNA for the CDR3 is TGCGCCAGCAGGCCTCAGGGACTAGCGGGGGGCAATGAGCAGTTCTTC. Amino acid sequence: CASRPQGLAGGNEQFF.

This clonotype was recorded many times. The rearrangement joins TRBV24-1 to TRBJ1-2; no clear D. The CDR3 has 13 amino acids. The V gene lost 4 bases and the J gene lost 8 bases, with 13 bases spanning the gap. Germline CDR1 KGHDR, CDR2 SFDVKD. The CDR3 DNA is TGTGCCACCAGTGACGGGGTAATCAGCGGCTACACCTTC. Protein: CATSDGVISGYTF.

This clonotype was recorded at least ten times. The chain joins TRBV7-9 to TRBJ2-4; no clear D. This CDR3 has 15 residues. Per the germline V gene, CDR1 is SEHNR and CDR2 is FQNEAQ (reference sequence). V was cut by 4 bases and J by 8 bases, with 18 bases left in between. As DNA, the CDR3 is TGTGCCAGCAGCTCCGACACCCGGATTAGGGACATTCAGTACTTC. Residues: CASSSDTRIRDIQYF. The full variable domain, with the rest looked up from reference TRBV7-9 and TRBJ2-4, is DTGVSQNPRHKITKRGQNVTFRCDPISEHNRLYWYRQTLGQGPEFLTYFQNEAQLEKSRLLSDRFSAERPKGSFSTLEIQRTEQGDSAMYLCASSSDTRIRDIQYFGAGTRLSVL.

This clonotype was counted ten times or more. The chain is built from TRBV29-1 and TRBJ2-5; 9 bases line up with TRBD1. After removal of 6 bases from V and 5 bases from J, the junction contained 13 bases not matched to a gene. CDR1 and CDR2 (germline): SQVTM, ANQGSEA. CDR3 length: 15 residues. This chain's CDR3 is CSVQSFDRGGETQYF. The DNA of the CDR3 is TGCAGCGTGCAAAGTTTCGACAGGGGGGGGGAGACCCAGTACTTC.

This clonotype was recorded many times. The V call is TRBV5-1, the J call TRBJ2-3, with TRBD2 identical over 11 bases. V lost 4 bases to trimming and J lost 4 bases; unmatched junction nucleotides: 17. This CDR3 has 19 amino acids. Germline lookup yields CDR1 SGHRS and CDR2 YFSETQ. The CDR3 reads CASSNLAGGPGRAPDTQYF. CDR3 DNA sequence: TGCGCCAGCAGCAACCTAGCGGGAGGTCCCGGGCGTGCTCCAGATACGCAGTATTTT.

This clonotype was seen many times. The rearrangement uses TRBV20-1 and TRBJ1-6; D is possibly TRBD1 (5 bases). V gave up 0 bases and J gave up 10 bases, with 19 bases separating them. CDR3 size: 16 residues. The germline gives CDR1 DFQATT, CDR2 SNEGSKA (reference sequence). The CDR3 region has the DNA TGCAGTGCTAGAGATGCGGGACCCGGACGGGAATCACCCCTCCACTTT. It is translated as CSARDAGPGRESPLHF.

This clonotype showed up many times. The chain has TRBV5-5 and TRBJ2-4, with 7 bases that match TRBD1. J gave up 4 bases and V 7 bases, and 11 bases lay outside the gene matches. Germline values: CDR1 SGHKS, CDR2 YYEKEE (reference sequence). There are 15 residues in the CDR3. CDR3 region: CASGITGTEKNIQYF. For the CDR3, the DNA is TGTGCCAGCGGAATCACGGGGACAGAGAAAAACATTCAGTACTTC. Full variable domain (remainder filled in from reference TRBV5-5 and TRBJ2-4): DAGVTQSPTHLIKTRGQQVTLRCSPISGHKSVSWYQQVLGQGPQFIFQYYEKEERGRGNFPDRFSARQFPNYSSELNVNALLLGDSALYLCASGITGTEKNIQYFGAGTRLSVL.

The table lists this clonotype with many counts. This CDR3 reads CSASKEAGGQDTQYF. The CDR3 DNA reads as TGCAGTGCTAGTAAGGAAGCGGGGGGGCAAGATACGCAGTATTTT. The chain combines TRBV20-1 with TRBJ2-3; 10 bases are a match to TRBD2. The germline gives CDR1 DFQATT, CDR2 SNEGSKA (reference sequence). Losses at the gene ends were 3 bases for V and 5 bases for J; bases not matched to a gene: 8. The CDR3 sequence is 15 residues long.

This clonotype was detected many times. This sequence joins TRBV6-5 and TRBJ1-1; 8 bases agree with TRBD1. With 0 bases clipped from V and 1 base from J, the junction kept 1 base outside the gene matches. The CDR3 totals 15 residues. The germline V gene has CDR1 MNHEY and CDR2 SVGAGI. The CDR3 region is CASSYSGQGNTEAFF. CDR3 DNA sequence: TGTGCCAGCAGTTACTCCGGACAGGGGAACACTGAAGCTTTCTTT.

This clonotype appeared many times. The rearrangement links TRBV7-2 to TRBJ2-3; no firm D call. CDR1 is SGHTA and CDR2 is FQGNSA in the germline V gene. The V gene lost 7 bases and the J gene lost 2 bases, with 10 bases spanning the gap. The CDR3 is 13 residues long. This chain's CDR3 is CASTSITTDTQYF. CDR3 DNA: TGTGCCAGCACCTCCATAACCACAGATACGCAGTATTTT.

This clonotype was observed many times. The chain employs TRBV28 and TRBJ2-3, with TRBD2 as a possible D gene (7 bases). This CDR3 region has 15 residues. Germline assignment: CDR1 MDHEN and CDR2 SYDVKM. V was shortened by 8 bases and J by 4 bases, with 19 bases between the two germline ends. The CDR3 region has the DNA TGTGCCAGCGTGGGAGGGGGGACGCCCCCAGATACGCAGTATTTT. Translation gives CASVGGGTPPDTQYF.

This clonotype came up many times. The chain combines TRBV27 with TRBJ1-3; TRBD1 agrees at 7 bases. After removal of 10 bases from V and 0 bases from J, the junction contained 6 bases not matched to a gene. The CDR3 has 14 residues. Germline CDR1 and CDR2: MNHEY and SMNVEV (reference sequence). The CDR3 DNA reads as TGTGCCACTCCGAAGGGGGCCTCTGGAAACACCATATATTTT. This codes for CATPKGASGNTIYF.

This clonotype appeared many times. The chain joins TRBV6-5 to TRBJ2-6, with TRBD2 as a possible D gene (6 bases). Per the germline V gene, CDR1 is MNHEY and CDR2 is SVGAGI. CDR3 length: 15 amino acids. V was cut by 4 bases and J by 5 bases, with 12 bases left in between. CDR3 nucleotides: TGTGCCAGCAGTTTACCGACTAGTCGGGCCAACGTCCTGACTTTC. It translates to CASSLPTSRANVLTF.

This clonotype showed up many times. The chain combines TRBV20-1 with TRBJ1-6; TRBD1 matches 7 bases. Germline CDR1 DFQATT, CDR2 SNEGSKA (reference sequence). This CDR3 is built from 14 residues. Trimming cost V 6 bases and J 10 bases; bases outside gene matches: 12. CDR3 residues: CSASPPGGGSPLHF. DNA for the CDR3: TGCAGTGCCTCCCCTCCAGGGGGTGGATCACCCCTCCACTTT.

This clonotype was observed at least ten times. The J gene is TRBJ2-2, the V gene TRBV2, with D possibly matching TRBD2 (5 bases). CDR1 is SNHLY, CDR2 FYNNEI, per germline. The CDR3 contains 13 residues. V lost 7 bases and J 5 bases, leaving 11 bases between the germline ends. CDR3 in DNA: TGTGCCAGCACTAACACGGGAACCGGGGAGCTGTTTTTT. It codes for CASTNTGTGELFF.

Ten or more counts support this clonotype. Given a much more abundant clone one base away, this may be a read error. The rearrangement joins TRBV29-1 to TRBJ1-2, with D uncertain. The ends were cut back, 6 bases at V and 7 bases at J, with 18 bases in the middle. CDR1 is SQVTM, CDR2 ANQGSEA, per germline. The CDR3 consists of 13 residues. CDR3 region: CSVEETNPAGYTF. The CDR3 region has the DNA TGCAGCGTCGAGGAGACTAACCCTGCTGGCTACACCTTC.

By its share, this clonotype is medium-sized. The chain couples TRBV15 to TRBJ2-3; TRBD2 matches at 12 bases. The ends lost 2 bases at V and 4 bases at J; junction bases unmatched: 1. Looked up from germline, CDR1 is LNHNV and CDR2 is YYDKDF (reference sequence). The CDR3 runs to 15 residues. DNA for the CDR3: TGTGCCACCAGCAGACTAGCGGGGGGGCCAGATACGCAGTATTTT. Translation gives CATSRLAGGPDTQYF. Drawing the rest from reference TRBV15 and TRBJ2-3, the complete variable domain is DAMVIQNPRYQVTQFGKPVTLSCSQTLNHNVMYWYQQKSSQAPKLLFHYYDKDFNNEADTPDNFQSRRPNTSFCFLDIRSPGLGDTAMYLCATSRLAGGPDTQYFGPGTRLTVL.